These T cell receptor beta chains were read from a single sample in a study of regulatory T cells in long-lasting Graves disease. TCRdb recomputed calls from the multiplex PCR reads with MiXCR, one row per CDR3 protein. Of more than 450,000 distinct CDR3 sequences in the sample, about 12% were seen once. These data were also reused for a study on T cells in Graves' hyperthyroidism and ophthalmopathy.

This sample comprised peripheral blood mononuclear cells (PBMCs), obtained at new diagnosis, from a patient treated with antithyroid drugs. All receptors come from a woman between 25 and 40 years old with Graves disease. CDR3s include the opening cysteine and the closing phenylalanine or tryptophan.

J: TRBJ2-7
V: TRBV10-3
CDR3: CAISEFWAQGSNEQYF

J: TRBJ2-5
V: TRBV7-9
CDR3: CASSETTSVETQYF

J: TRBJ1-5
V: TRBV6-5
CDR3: CASSYSWNQPQHF

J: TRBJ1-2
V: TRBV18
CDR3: CASSPAGGYGYTF

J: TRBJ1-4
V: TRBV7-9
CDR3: CASSSLARTNEKLFF

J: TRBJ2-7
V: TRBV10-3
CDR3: CAISLDRGSSSEQYF

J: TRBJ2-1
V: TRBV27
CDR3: CASSVDGRIEQFF

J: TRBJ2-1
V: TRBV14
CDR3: CASSPGLPGGNEQFF

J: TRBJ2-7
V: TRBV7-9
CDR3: CASSRDSTLKQYF

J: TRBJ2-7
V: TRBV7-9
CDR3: CASSLRSGEGQYF

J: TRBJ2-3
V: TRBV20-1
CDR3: CSARSAFSTDTQYF

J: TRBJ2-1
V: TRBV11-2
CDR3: CASSGGLAGVVYNEQFF

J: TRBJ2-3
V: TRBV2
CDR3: CASSLSYLDLAQYF

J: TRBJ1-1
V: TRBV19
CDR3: CASSIRQNYMNTEAFF

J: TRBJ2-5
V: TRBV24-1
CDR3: CATSDPSGSGETQYF

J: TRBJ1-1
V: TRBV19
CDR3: CASSIGTPGRPLLNTEAFF

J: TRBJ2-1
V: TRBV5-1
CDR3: CASSTQATPEGDEQFF

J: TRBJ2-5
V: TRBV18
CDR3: CASSPLASETQYF

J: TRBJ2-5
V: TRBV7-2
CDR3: CASSSPTSGRTFQTQYF

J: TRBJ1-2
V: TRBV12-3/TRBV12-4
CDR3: CASNLEAAPNYGYTF

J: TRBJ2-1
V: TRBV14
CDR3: CASSQGRLNNEQFF

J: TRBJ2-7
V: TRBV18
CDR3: CASSAQDRGLEQYF

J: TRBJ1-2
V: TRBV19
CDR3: CASSIYGDGYTF

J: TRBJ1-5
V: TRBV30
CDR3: CAWSLPRGNQPQHF

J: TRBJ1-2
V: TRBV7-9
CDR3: CASSRYYGYTF

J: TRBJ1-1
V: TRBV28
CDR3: CASSGGSPAFF

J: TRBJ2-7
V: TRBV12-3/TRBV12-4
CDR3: CASNRDRFEQYF

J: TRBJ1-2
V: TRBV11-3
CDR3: CASTPLRGDYGYTF

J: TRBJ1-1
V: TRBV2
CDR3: CASSLQEIPESTEAFF

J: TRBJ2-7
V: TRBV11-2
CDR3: CASSPGRVPPYEQYF

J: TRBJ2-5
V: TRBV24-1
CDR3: CATSESVEETQYF

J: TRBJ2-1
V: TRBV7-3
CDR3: CASSFKVWAEQFF

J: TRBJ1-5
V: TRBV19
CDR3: CASSIGTGHQPQHF

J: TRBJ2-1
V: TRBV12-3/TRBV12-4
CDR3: CASSRLAGAINEQFF

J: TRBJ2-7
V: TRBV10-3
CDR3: CAISETPRVYEQYF

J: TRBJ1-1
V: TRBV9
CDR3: CASSVIGEGLPNTEAFF

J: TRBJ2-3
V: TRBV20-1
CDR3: CGARSASGYTDTQYF

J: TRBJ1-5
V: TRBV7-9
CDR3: CASSTRTVLFDQPQHF

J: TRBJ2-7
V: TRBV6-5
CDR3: CASSYSPTRATYEQYF

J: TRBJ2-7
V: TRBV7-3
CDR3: CASSLMVGESYEQYF

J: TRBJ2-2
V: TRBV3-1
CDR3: CASSRRSGTNTGELFF

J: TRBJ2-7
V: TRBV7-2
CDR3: CASSLPAGPEQYF

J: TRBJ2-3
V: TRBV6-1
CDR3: CASTRTSGSTDTQYF

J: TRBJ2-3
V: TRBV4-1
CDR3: CASTPSSKRVTDTQYF

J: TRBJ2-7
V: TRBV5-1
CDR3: CASSGGRSGTYSYEQYF

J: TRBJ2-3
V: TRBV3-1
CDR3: CASSDYRGTDTQYF